This T cell receptor beta chain was retrieved from a study of blood T cell repertoires in COVID-19. Whole-study context: Acute and convalescent COVID-19 samples came from the United States, Italy and Spain.

Per the original data handling: Reference gene primer amplification in the assay estimated nucleated cell counts. Assay used: immunoSEQ multiplex PCR; TCRdb lists only in-frame clones, some missing. Clone size and the V and J calls come from that table; the DNA yielded D and trimming. The data hold some 330,000 clones, with just under 90% observed a single time. CDR1 is MDHEN and CDR2 is SYDVKM in the germline V gene. The CDR3 spans 15 residues. After removal of 7 bases from V and 6 bases from J, the junction contained 11 bases not matched to a gene. The sample consisted of peripheral blood. This chain joins TRBV28 and TRBJ1-4; 7 bases fit TRBD1. The receptor comes from a woman aged 25 to 39 with COVID-19, enrolled during active disease. The CDR3 loop is CASTSGQVADEKLFF. The CDR3 nucleotides read TGTGCCAGCACCTCCGGACAGGTTGCCGATGAAAAACTGTTTTTT.